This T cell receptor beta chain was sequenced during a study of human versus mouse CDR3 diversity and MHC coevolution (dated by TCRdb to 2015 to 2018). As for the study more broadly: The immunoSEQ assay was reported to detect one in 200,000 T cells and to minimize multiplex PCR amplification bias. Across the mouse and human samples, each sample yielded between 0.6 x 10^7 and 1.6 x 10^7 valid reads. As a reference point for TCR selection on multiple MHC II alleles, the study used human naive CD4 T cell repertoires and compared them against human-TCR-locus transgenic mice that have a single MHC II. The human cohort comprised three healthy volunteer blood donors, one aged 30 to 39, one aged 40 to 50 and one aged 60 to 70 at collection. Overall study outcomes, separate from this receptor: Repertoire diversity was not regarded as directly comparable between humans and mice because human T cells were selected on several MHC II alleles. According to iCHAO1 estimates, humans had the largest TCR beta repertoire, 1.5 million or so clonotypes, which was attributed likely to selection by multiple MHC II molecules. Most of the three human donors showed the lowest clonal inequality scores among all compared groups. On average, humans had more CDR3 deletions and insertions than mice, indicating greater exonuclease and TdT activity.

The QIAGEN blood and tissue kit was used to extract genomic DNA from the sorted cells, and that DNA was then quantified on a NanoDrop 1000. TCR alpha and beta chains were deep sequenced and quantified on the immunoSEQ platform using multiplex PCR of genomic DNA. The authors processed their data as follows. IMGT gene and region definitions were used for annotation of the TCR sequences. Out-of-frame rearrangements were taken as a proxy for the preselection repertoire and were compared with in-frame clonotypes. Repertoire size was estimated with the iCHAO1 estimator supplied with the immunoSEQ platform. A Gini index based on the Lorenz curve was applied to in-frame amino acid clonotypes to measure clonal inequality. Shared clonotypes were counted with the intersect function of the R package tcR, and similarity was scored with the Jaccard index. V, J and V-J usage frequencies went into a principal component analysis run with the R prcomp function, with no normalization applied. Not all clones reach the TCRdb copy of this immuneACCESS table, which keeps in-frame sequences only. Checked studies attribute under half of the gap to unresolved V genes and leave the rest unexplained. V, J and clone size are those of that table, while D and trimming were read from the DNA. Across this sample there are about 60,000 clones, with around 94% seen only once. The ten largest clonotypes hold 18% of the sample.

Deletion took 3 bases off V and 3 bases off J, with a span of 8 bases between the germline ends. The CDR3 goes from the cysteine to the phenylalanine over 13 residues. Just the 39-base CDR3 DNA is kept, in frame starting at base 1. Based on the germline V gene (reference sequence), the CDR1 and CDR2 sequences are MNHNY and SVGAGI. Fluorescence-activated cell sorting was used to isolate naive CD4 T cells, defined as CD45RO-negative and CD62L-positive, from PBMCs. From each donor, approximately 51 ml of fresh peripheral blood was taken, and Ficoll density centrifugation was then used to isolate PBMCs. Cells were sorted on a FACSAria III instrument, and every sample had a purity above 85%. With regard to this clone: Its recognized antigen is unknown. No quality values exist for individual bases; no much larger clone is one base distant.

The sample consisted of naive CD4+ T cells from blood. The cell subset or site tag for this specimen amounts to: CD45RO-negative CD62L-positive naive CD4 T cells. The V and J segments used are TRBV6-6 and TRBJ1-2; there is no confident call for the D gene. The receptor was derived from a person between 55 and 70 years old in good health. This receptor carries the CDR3 CASSYNQDYGYTF. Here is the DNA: TGTGCCAGCAGTTATAACCAGGACTATGGCTACACCTTC.